Listed here is a single TCR beta chain. Germline V gives CDR1 SGHDN, CDR2 FVKESK. V lost 2 bases to trimming and J lost 5 bases, with 6 bases between them. CDR3 size: 12 residues. These data belong to a study of control samples from healthy donors and cancer patients. This table comes from immunoSEQ multiplex PCR, and its TCRdb copy is limited to in-frame clones, with some not included. This sample has roughly 450,000 clones; approximately 92% occur once, and the top ten carry more than 6%. The origin of this receptor is a man aged 35-49 years with head and neck cancer. What was sequenced was PBMCs. V is TRBV14 and J is TRBJ1-2; D is ambiguous. Written as DNA, the CDR3 is TGTGCCAGCAGCCAATTCCCTTATGGCTACACCTTC. Protein sequence: CASSQFPYGYTF.